The rows below give T cell receptor beta chains drawn from one sample of a study of long-term antiretroviral therapy in people with HIV. Sequencing was performed with immunoSEQ multiplex PCR; in TCRdb, only in-frame clones are kept and a portion is missing. This table holds nearly 20,000 clones, more than 80% found once. Sequenced material: unsorted PBMCs, taken 0.2 years after starting antiretroviral therapy. The receptors were gathered from a woman aged 35 to 49 with HIV. Both conserved end residues are part of each CDR3. Each record gives: clone size, J gene, V gene, D gene, CDR3 protein, CDR3 DNA. The D gene is left open where the match is weak. The size of a clone is reported for some rows only, either as once, few or many, or as a class for expanded clones.

-	TRBJ1-2	TRBV19	-	CASISSPGSFYGYTF	TGTGCCAGTATCTCCTCCCCCGGCAGCTTCTATGGCTACACCTTC
-	TRBJ2-7	TRBV10-1	TRBD2	CASPRTSGSREQYF	TGCGCCAGCCCTCGGACTAGCGGGAGTCGTGAGCAGTACTTC
-	TRBJ2-1	TRBV6-5	-	CARPVRSYNEQFF	TGTGCCAGGCCCGTACGCTCCTACAATGAGCAGTTCTTC
-	TRBJ1-1	TRBV4-1	-	CASSQDRLEAFF	TGCGCCAGCAGCCAAGACCGACTTGAAGCTTTCTTT
-	TRBJ2-1	TRBV7-8	-	CASSLGGGTYNEQFF	TGTGCCAGCAGCTTAGGGGGCGGCACCTACAATGAGCAGTTCTTC
-	TRBJ1-1	TRBV7-9	TRBD1	CASRGTAEGAFF	TGTGCCAGCAGAGGGACAGCCGAGGGGGCTTTCTTT
-	TRBJ1-5	TRBV5-6	-	CASSLGSGTEPQHF	TGTGCCAGCAGCTTGGGCTCTGGGACCGAACCCCAGCATTTT
-	TRBJ1-6	TRBV5-1	TRBD1	CASSLDGRGNSPLHF	TGCGCCAGCAGCTTGGACGGCAGGGGGAATTCACCCCTCCACTTT
-	TRBJ2-7	TRBV1	-	CTSSQESGRGYSYEQYF	TGCACCAGCAGCCAAGAATCCGGGCGGGGATACTCCTACGAGCAGTACTTC
-	TRBJ1-1	TRBV5-1	-	CASSLDSQNTEAFF	TGCGCCAGCAGCTTGGACAGTCAGAACACTGAAGCTTTCTTT
once	TRBJ2-7	TRBV7-2	TRBD2	CASSWTSGDYEQYF	TGTGCCAGCAGCTGGACTAGCGGGGACTACGAGCAGTACTTC
-	TRBJ1-2	TRBV29-1	-	CSVETGFYGYTF	TGCAGCGTTGAAACAGGATTCTATGGCTACACCTTC
-	TRBJ1-2	TRBV5-5	TRBD1	CASSRGQTYGYTF	TGTGCCAGCAGCAGGGGACAGACTTATGGCTACACCTTC
few	TRBJ1-2	TRBV7-9	-	CASSLEAGVYGYTF	TGTGCCAGCAGCTTAGAGGCAGGGGTCTATGGCTACACCTTC
-	TRBJ2-1	TRBV5-4	TRBD2	CASSLIAGVVDEQFF	TGTGCCAGCAGCTTGATAGCGGGAGTGGTGGATGAGCAGTTCTTC
-	TRBJ2-7	TRBV7-9	-	CASSFRGAYEQYF	TGTGCCAGCAGCTTTCGAGGGGCCTACGAGCAGTACTTC
-	TRBJ2-5	TRBV2	-	CASSQQETQYF	TGTGCCAGCAGTCAACAAGAGACCCAGTACTTC
-	TRBJ2-1	TRBV6-6	TRBD2	CASSRIAGIYNEQFF	TGTGCCAGCAGTCGAATAGCGGGAATTTACAATGAGCAGTTCTTC
-	TRBJ1-2	TRBV7-9	-	CASSADSFFNYGYTF	TGTGCCAGCAGCGCGGACAGTTTCTTCAACTATGGCTACACCTTC
once	TRBJ1-6	TRBV7-9	-	CASSLAGTQYNSPLHF	TGTGCCAGCAGCTTAGCAGGGACACAATATAATTCACCCCTCCACTTT
-	TRBJ1-1	TRBV27	TRBD1	CASSLGQATEAFF	TGTGCCAGCAGTCTAGGACAGGCCACTGAAGCTTTCTTT
-	TRBJ2-1	TRBV7-8	TRBD2	CASSPWGGGNEQFF	TGTGCCAGCAGCCCTTGGGGGGGTGGCAATGAGCAGTTCTTC
-	TRBJ1-2	TRBV21-1	-	CASLKTGTSYTF	TGTGCCAGCCTCAAAACCGGGACATCCTACACCTTC
-	TRBJ1-2	TRBV7-2	-	CASSLSGPKGYTF	TGTGCCAGCAGCCTTTCGGGACCAAAAGGCTACACCTTC
-	TRBJ1-2	TRBV2	-	CASKPLKDSYTF	TGTGCCAGCAAACCCCTTAAAGACAGCTACACCTTC
-	TRBJ2-1	TRBV7-2	TRBD2	CASNLGTSGTNEQFF	TGTGCCAGCAACTTAGGGACTAGCGGGACCAATGAGCAGTTCTTC
-	TRBJ1-1	TRBV4-1	-	CASSQVGAEAFF	TGCGCCAGCAGCCAAGTCGGGGCTGAAGCTTTCTTT
-	TRBJ2-5	TRBV29-1	-	CSVEDHPPGRQETQYF	TGCAGCGTTGAAGATCATCCCCCGGGACGGCAAGAGACCCAGTACTTC
-	TRBJ2-7	TRBV7-2	-	CASSLVGGLSYEQYF	TGTGCCAGCAGCTTAGTCGGAGGGCTCTCCTACGAGCAGTACTTC
-	TRBJ1-3	TRBV6-1	-	CASSEHPSPGISGNTIYF	TGTGCCAGCAGTGAACACCCGTCCCCCGGGATTTCTGGAAACACCATATATTTT
-	TRBJ2-7	TRBV5-1	TRBD1	CASSLDGQGAYEQYF	TGCGCCAGCAGCTTGGACGGACAGGGGGCTTACGAGCAGTACTTC
-	TRBJ1-5	TRBV30	TRBD1	CAWSAMDRVGNQPQHF	TGTGCCTGGAGTGCCATGGACAGGGTGGGCAATCAGCCCCAGCATTTT
-	TRBJ1-4	TRBV6-5	-	CASSSGEKLFF	TGTGCCAGCAGTAGCGGAGAAAAACTGTTTTTT
-	TRBJ2-2	TRBV6-6	-	CASSYWGNTGELFF	TGTGCCAGCAGTTACTGGGGGAACACCGGGGAGCTGTTTTTT
-	TRBJ1-4	TRBV5-4	-	CASSPVRGGEKLFF	TGTGCCAGCAGCCCGGTGAGGGGGGGTGAAAAACTGTTTTTT
-	TRBJ1-5	TRBV2	TRBD1	CASKKNPGQGGQPQHF	TGTGCCAGCAAAAAAAACCCGGGACAGGGAGGTCAGCCCCAGCATTTT
-	TRBJ2-5	TRBV7-6	-	CASSLAGGQETQYF	TGTGCCAGCAGCTTAGCGGGGGGCCAAGAGACCCAGTACTTC
-	TRBJ2-6	TRBV27	-	CAIPTGSSGANVLTF	TGTGCCATCCCCACCGGCAGCTCTGGGGCCAACGTCCTGACTTTC
once	TRBJ2-5	TRBV11-2	-	CASSPETVFFGGETQYF	TGTGCCAGCAGCCCAGAGACAGTTTTCTTTGGGGGGGAGACCCAGTACTTC
-	TRBJ1-2	TRBV30	TRBD1	CAWRTGGANYGYTF	TGTGCCTGGAGAACAGGGGGAGCTAACTATGGCTACACCTTC
few	TRBJ1-6	TRBV25-1	-	CASSGELSSPLHF	TGTGCCAGCAGTGGCGAGCTATCTTCACCCCTCCACTTT
-	TRBJ2-1	TRBV7-8	TRBD2	CASSPRGLAEQFF	TGTGCCAGCAGCCCCAGGGGACTAGCGGAGCAGTTCTTC
once	TRBJ2-7	TRBV10-3	-	CAISEGGDYEQYF	TGTGCCATCAGTGAAGGGGGAGACTACGAGCAGTACTTC
-	TRBJ2-7	TRBV10-3	TRBD1	CAISDGTGLSEQYF	TGTGCCATCAGTGACGGGACAGGTCTTTCCGAGCAGTACTTC
-	TRBJ2-5	TRBV5-1	TRBD2	CASSLLGGSEETQYF	TGCGCCAGCAGCCTGTTAGGCGGGAGTGAAGAGACCCAGTACTTC
-	TRBJ1-6	TRBV2	-	CASVTGTGISPLHF	TGTGCCAGCGTCACCGGGACCGGGATATCACCCCTCCACTTT
-	TRBJ1-4	TRBV4-2	TRBD1	CASSHLGTGDEKLFF	TGTGCCAGCAGCCACCTCGGGACAGGGGATGAAAAACTGTTTTTT
-	TRBJ1-1	TRBV6-6	-	CASSNLRTLDAFF	TGTGCCAGCAGTAACCTCCGGACCCTAGACGCTTTCTTT
-	TRBJ2-4	TRBV14	-	CASSQRGTKNIQYF	TGTGCCAGCAGCCAACGGGGAACCAAAAACATTCAGTACTTC
-	TRBJ1-2	TRBV30	-	CALLGGTNYGYTF	TGTGCCCTATTGGGGGGGACTAACTATGGCTACACCTTC
-	TRBJ2-7	TRBV2	-	CATGTVPYEQYF	TGTGCCACCGGGACTGTGCCCTACGAGCAGTACTTC
-	TRBJ2-1	TRBV6-5	-	CASIQRRDSEQFF	TGTGCCAGCATCCAGCGTCGAGACAGTGAGCAGTTCTTC
few	TRBJ2-7	TRBV4-1	-	CASSQLLKEGNEQYF	TGCGCCAGCAGCCAACTTCTAAAGGAGGGGAACGAGCAGTACTTC
-	TRBJ1-3	TRBV7-9	-	CASSLVAGSGNTIYF	TGTGCCAGCAGCTTAGTCGCGGGGTCTGGAAACACCATATATTTT
few	TRBJ1-3	TRBV11-3	-	CASSLGPLNTIYF	TGTGCCAGCAGCTTAGGACCCCTGAACACCATATATTTT
-	TRBJ1-3	TRBV11-2	TRBD1	CASSLPPGQGVGNTIYF	TGTGCCAGCAGCCTCCCCCCGGGACAGGGTGTGGGAAACACCATATATTTT
-	TRBJ1-2	TRBV10-2	TRBD1	CASRDRAIIYGYTF	TGCGCCAGCAGGGACAGGGCTATAATCTATGGCTACACCTTC
-	TRBJ2-1	TRBV10-3	TRBD2	CAISPLDKPSGGSYNEQFF	TGTGCCATCAGTCCCCTAGATAAGCCTAGCGGGGGATCTTACAATGAGCAGTTCTTC
-	TRBJ1-2	TRBV27	-	CASRLQGGAYGYTF	TGTGCCAGCAGGTTACAGGGAGGGGCCTATGGCTACACCTTC
-	TRBJ2-7	TRBV7-9	-	CASSLGGSSAAPYEQYF	TGTGCCAGCAGCTTAGGTGGGTCGTCAGCAGCACCTTACGAGCAGTACTTC